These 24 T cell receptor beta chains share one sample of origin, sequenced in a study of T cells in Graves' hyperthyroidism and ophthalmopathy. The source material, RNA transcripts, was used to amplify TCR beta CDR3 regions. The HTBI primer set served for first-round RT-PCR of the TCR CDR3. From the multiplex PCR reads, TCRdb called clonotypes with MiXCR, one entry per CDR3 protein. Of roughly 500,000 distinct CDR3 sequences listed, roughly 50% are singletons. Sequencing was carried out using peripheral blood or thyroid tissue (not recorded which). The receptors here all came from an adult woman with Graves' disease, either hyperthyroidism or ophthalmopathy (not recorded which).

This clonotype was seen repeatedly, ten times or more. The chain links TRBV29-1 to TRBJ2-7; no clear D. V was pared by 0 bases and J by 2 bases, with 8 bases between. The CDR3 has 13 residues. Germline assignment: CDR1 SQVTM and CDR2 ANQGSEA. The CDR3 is CSVEDPPPYEQYF. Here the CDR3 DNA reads TGCAGCGTTGAAGATCCCCCCCCCTACGAGCAGTACTTC.

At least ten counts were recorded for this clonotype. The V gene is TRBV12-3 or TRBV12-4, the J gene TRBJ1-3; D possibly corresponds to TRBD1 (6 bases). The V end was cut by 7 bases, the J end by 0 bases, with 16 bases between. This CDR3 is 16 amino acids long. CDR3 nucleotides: TGTGCCAGCACCAGGGGACGTCTAAGCTCTGGAAACACCATATATTTT. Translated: CASTRGRLSSGNTIYF.

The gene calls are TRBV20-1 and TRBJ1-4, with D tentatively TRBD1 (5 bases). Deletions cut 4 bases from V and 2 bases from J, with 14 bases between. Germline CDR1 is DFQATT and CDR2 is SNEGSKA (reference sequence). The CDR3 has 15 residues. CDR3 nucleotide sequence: TGCAGTGCTATTGGTCTGGGGGTTACTAATGAAAAACTGTTTTTT. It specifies CSAIGLGVTNEKLFF.

The DNA for the CDR3 is TGCAGCGCTAGAAGGGGGGCCACTAATGAAAAACTGTTTTTT. Translation: CSARRGATNEKLFF. The chain has TRBV29-1 and TRBJ1-4; perhaps TRBD1 as D (6 bases). Per germline, CDR1 SQVTM and CDR2 ANQGSEA. Between the trimmed V and J ends, which lost 7 bases and 2 bases, there was a span of 14 bases. CDR3 length equals 14 residues.

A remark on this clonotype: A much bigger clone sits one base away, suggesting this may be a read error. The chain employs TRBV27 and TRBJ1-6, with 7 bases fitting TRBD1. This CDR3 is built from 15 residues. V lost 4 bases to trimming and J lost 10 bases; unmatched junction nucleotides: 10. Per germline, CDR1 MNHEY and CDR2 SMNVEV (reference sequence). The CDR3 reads CASSSRTGARSPLHF. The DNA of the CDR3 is TGTGCCAGCAGTTCCCGTACAGGGGCTCGGTCACCCCTCCACTTT.

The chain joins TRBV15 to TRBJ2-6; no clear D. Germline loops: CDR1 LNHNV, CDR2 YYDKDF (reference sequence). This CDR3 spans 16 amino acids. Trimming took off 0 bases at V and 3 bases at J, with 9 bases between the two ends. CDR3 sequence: CATSRDAASGANVLTF. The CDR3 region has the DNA TGTGCCACCAGCAGAGATGCCGCAAGTGGGGCCAACGTCCTGACTTTC.

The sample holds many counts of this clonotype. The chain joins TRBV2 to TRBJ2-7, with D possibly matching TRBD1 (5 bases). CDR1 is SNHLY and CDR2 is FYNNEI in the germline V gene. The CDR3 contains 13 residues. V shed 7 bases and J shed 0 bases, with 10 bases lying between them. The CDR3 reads CASIGRDSYEQYF. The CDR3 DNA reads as TGTGCCAGCATAGGCAGGGACTCCTACGAGCAGTACTTC.

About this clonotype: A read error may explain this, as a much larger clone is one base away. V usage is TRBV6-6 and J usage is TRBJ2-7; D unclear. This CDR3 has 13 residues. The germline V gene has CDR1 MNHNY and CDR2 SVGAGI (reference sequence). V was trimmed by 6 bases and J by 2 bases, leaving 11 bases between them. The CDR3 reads CASSPVPTYEQYF. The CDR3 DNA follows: TGTGCCAGCAGCCCCGTCCCTACCTACGAGCAGTACTTC.

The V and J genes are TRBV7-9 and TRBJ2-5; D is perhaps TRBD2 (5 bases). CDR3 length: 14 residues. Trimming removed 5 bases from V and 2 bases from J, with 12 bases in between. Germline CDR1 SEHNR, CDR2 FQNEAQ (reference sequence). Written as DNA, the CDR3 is TGTGCCAGCAGCCCCCCCCCGGGACAAGAGACCCAGTACTTC. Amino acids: CASSPPPGQETQYF.

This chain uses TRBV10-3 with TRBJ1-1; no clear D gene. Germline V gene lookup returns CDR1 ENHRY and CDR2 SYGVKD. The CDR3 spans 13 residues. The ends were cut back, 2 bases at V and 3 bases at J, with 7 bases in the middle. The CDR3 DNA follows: TGTGCCATCAGTGAGGGATGGGACACTGAAGCTTTCTTT. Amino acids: CAISEGWDTEAFF.

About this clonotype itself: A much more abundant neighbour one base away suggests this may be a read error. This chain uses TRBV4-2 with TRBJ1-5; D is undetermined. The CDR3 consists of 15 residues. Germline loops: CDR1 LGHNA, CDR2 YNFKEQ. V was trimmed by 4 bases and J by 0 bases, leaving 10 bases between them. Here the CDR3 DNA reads TGTGCCAGCAGCCCATCCGCAAATAGCAATCAGCCCCAGCATTTT. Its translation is CASSPSANSNQPQHF.

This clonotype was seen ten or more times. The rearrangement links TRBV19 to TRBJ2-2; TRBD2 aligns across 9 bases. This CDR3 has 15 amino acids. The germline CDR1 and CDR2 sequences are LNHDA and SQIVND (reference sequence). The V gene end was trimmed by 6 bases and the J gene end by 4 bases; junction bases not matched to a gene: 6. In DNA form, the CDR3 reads TGTGCCAGTAGCCGGGATAGCGGGAGCACCGGGGAGCTGTTTTTT. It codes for CASSRDSGSTGELFF.

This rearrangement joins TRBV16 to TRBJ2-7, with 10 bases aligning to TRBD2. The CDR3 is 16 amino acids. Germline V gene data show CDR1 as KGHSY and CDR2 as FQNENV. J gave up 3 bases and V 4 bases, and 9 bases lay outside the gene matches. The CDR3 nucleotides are TGTGCCAGCAGCCCAATTACCAGGACTAGCGGCTACGAGCAGTACTTC. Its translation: CASSPITRTSGYEQYF.

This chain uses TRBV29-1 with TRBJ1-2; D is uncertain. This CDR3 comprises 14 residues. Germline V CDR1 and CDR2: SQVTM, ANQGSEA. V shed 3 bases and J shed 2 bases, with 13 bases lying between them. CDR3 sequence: CSVELITPNYGYTF. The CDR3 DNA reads TGCAGCGTTGAGTTGATAACGCCCAACTATGGCTACACCTTC.

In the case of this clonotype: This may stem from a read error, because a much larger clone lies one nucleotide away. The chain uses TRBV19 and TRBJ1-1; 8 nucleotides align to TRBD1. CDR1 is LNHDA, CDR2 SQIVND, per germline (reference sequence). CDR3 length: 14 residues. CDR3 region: CASSRTGLGTGAFF. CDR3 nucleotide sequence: TGTGCCAGTAGCCGGACAGGGCTCGGCACTGGAGCTTTCTTT.

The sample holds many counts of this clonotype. In DNA form, the CDR3 reads TGTGCCACTCGTGGACAGGGGGTTAGCTCTGGGGCCAACGTCCTGACTTTC. It translates to CATRGQGVSSGANVLTF. This chain links TRBV19 with TRBJ2-6; 10 bases are shared with TRBD1. The CDR3 runs to 17 residues. V lost 10 bases, J lost 0 bases, and 9 bases stayed unmatched. Per the germline V gene, CDR1 is LNHDA and CDR2 is SQIVND (reference sequence).

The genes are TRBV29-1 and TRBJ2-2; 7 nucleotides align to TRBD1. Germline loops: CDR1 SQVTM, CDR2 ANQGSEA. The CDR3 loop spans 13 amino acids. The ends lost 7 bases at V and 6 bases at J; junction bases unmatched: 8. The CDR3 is CSARDRESGELFF. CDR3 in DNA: TGCAGCGCACGAGACAGGGAGTCCGGGGAGCTGTTTTTT.

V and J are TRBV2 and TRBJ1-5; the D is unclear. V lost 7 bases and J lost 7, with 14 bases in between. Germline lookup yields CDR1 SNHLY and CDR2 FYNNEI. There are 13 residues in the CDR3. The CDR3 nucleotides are TGTGCCAGCACACTGGAAATAGGGCAGCCCCAGCATTTT. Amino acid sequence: CASTLEIGQPQHF. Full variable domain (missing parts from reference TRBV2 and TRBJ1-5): EPEVTQTPSHQVTQMGQEVILRCVPISNHLYFYWYRQILGQKVEFLVSFYNNEISEKSEIFDDQFSVERPDGSNFTLKIRSTKLEDSAMYFCASTLEIGQPQHFGDGTRLSIL.

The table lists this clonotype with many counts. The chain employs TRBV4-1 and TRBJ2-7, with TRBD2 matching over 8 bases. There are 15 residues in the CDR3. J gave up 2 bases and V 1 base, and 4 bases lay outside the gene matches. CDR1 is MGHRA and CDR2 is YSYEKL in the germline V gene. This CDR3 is CASSQAGGRTYEQYF. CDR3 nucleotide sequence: TGCGCCAGCAGCCAAGCTGGCGGGAGGACCTACGAGCAGTACTTC.

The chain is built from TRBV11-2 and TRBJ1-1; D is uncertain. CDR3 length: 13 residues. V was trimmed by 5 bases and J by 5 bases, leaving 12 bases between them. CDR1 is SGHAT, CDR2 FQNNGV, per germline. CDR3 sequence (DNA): TGTGCCAGCAGCAGAGCCCGAAGGACTGAAGCTTTCTTT. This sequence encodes CASSRARRTEAFF.

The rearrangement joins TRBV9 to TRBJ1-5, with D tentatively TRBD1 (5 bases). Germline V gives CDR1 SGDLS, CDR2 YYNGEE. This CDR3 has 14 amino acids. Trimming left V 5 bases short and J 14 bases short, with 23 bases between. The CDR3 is CASSGGGAVEVKHF. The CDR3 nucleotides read TGTGCCAGCAGTGGTGGAGGGGCGGTGGAGGTCAAGCATTTT.

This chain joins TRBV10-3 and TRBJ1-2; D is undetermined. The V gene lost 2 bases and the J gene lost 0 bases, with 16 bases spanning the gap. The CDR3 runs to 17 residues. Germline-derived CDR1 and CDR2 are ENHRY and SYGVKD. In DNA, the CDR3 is TGTGCCATCAGTGAGAGGGAACACGGCGCCACTAACTATGGCTACACCTTC. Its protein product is CAISEREHGATNYGYTF.

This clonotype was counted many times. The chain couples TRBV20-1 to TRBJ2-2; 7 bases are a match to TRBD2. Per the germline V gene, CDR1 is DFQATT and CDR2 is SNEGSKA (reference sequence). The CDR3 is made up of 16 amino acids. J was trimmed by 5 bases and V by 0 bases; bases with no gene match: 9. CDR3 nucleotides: TGCAGTGCTAGAGATCTTGTGGGAGGGCGGACCGGGGAGCTGTTTTTT. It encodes CSARDLVGGRTGELFF.

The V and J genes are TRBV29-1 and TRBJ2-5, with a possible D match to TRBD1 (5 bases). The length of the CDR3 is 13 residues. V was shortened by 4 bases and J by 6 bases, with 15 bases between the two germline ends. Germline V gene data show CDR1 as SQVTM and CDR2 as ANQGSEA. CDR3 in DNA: TGCAGCGTTGCAGGGTCATCTGAGAAGACCCAGTACTTC. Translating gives CSVAGSSEKTQYF.